The TCR beta chain under discussion was sequenced for a study of T cells after yellow fever vaccination. Whole-study context: With SMART-Seq v4 Ultra Low Input, the fractions containing low cell numbers were prepared. Overall study findings and caveats: The bulk population could contribute abundant contaminating clonotypes to FACS-sorted repertoires.

TCRdb reanalysed the 5' RACE reads using MiXCR and keeps one entry per CDR3 protein. The sample has around 590,000 distinct CDR3 sequences; about 12% are singletons. This clonotype was counted only a few times. Its target is not known. The CDR3 has 15 amino acids. Germline V gives CDR1 DFQATT, CDR2 SNEGSKA (reference sequence). V was pared by 6 bases and J by 4 bases, with 19 bases between. This chain links TRBV20-1 with TRBJ2-1; perhaps D is TRBD1 or TRBD2 (6 bases each). The clonotype was recovered from a man aged 25 to 45 who received the YFV17D yellow fever vaccine. The sample consisted of PBMCs, taken on the day of the yellow fever booster vaccination. CDR3 sequence: CSAQTTRGPYNEQFF. The CDR3 coding sequence is TGCAGTGCCCAAACTACCCGGGGGCCTTACAATGAGCAGTTCTTC.